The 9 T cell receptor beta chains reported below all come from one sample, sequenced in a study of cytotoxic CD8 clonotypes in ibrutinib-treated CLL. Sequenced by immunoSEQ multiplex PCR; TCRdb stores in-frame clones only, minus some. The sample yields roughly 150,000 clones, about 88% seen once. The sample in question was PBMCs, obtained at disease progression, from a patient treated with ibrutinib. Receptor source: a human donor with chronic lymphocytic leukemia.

The CDR3 DNA reads TGTGCCAGCAGTGAGAGAAGCGGGAGGCCTCCCCAAGAGACCCAGTACTTC. This codes for CASSERSGRPPQETQYF. The chain joins TRBV25-1 to TRBJ2-5; TRBD2 aligns across 9 bases. This CDR3 has 17 amino acids. The trim removed 3 bases at V and 1 base at J, leaving 9 bases unmatched. CDR1 is MGHDK, CDR2 SYGVNS, per germline. Full variable domain (remainder filled in from reference TRBV25-1 and TRBJ2-5): EADIYQTPRYLVIGTGKKITLECSQTMGHDKMYWYQQDPGMELHLIHYSYGVNSTEKGDLSSESTVSRIRTEHFPLTLESARPSHTSQYLCASSERSGRPPQETQYFGPGTRLLVL.

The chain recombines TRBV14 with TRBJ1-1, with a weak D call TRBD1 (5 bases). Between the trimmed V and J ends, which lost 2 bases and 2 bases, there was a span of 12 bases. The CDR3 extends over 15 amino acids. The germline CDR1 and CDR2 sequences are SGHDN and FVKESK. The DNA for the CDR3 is TGTGCCAGCAGCCAATACGACAGATCCAACACTGAAGCTTTCTTT. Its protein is CASSQYDRSNTEAFF.

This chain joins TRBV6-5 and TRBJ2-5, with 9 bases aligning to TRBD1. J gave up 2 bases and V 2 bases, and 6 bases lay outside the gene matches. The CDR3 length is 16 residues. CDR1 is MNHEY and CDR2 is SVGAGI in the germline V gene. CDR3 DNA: TGTGCCAGCAGTTACGCCGGGACAGGGCCTCAAGAGACCCAGTACTTC. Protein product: CASSYAGTGPQETQYF.

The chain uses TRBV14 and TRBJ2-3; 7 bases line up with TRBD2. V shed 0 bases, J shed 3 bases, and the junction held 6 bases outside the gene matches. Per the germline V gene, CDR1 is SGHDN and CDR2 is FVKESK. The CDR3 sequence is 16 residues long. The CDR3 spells CASSQEGREWTDTQYF. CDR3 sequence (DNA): TGTGCCAGCAGCCAAGAGGGGCGGGAGTGGACAGATACGCAGTATTTT.

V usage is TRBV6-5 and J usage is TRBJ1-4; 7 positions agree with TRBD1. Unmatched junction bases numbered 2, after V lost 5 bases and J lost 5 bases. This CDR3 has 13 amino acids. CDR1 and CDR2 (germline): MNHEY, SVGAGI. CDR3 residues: CASSEQGNEKLFF. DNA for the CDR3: TGTGCCAGCAGTGAACAGGGGAATGAAAAACTGTTTTTT.

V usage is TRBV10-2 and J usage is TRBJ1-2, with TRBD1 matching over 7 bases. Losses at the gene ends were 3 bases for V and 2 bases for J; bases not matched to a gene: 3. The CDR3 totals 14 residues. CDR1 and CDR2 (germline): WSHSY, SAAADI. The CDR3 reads CASSEGTANYGYTF. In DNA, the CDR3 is TGCGCCAGCAGTGAAGGGACAGCGAACTATGGCTACACCTTC.

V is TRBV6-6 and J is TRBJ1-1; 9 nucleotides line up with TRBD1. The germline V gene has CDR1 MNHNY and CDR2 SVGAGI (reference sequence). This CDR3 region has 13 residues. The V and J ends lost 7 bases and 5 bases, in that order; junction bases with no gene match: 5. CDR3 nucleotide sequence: TGTGCCAGCACCGGGACAGGGCGAACTGAAGCTTTCTTT. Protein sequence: CASTGTGRTEAFF.

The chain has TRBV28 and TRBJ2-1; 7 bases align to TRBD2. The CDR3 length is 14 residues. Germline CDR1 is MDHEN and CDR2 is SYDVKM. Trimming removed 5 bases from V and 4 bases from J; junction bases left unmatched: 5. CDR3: CASSRGVGYNEQFF. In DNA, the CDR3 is TGTGCCAGCAGTCGGGGGGTGGGTTACAATGAGCAGTTCTTC. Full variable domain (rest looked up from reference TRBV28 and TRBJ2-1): DVKVTQSSRYLVKRTGEKVFLECVQDMDHENMFWYRQDPGLGLRLIYFSYDVKMKEKGDIPEGYSVSREKKERFSLILESASTNQTSMYLCASSRGVGYNEQFFGPGTRLTVL.

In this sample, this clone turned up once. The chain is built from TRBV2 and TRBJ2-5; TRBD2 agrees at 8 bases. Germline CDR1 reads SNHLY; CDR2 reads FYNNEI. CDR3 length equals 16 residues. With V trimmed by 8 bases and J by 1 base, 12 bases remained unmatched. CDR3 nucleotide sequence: TGTGCCAGCCACCCGGGCCGGAGCGGGGGCCAAGAGACCCAGTACTTC. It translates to CASHPGRSGGQETQYF.